These T cell receptor beta chains were read from a single sample in a study of response to subunit inactivated influenza vaccine. TCRdb re-called the RT-PCR reads through MiXCR, storing one row per CDR3 protein. The data hold 400,000 to 650,000 distinct CDR3 sequences, with 7.2% observed a single time. The sample here was PBMCs from blood, taken less than 25 months after vaccination. These receptors all stem from a man aged 50-75 years who received an inactivated influenza vaccine. Both conserved end residues are part of each CDR3.

CDR3 length	V gene	J gene	CDR3 protein
19	TRBV21-1	TRBJ2-7	CASSKEQAPLGTGPYEQYF
15	TRBV7-2	TRBJ2-1	CASTQDSLGSNEQFF
14	TRBV30	TRBJ1-5	CAWSELGGNQPQHF
15	TRBV7-2	TRBJ2-7	CASSASGGLSYEQYF
14	TRBV6-2/TRBV6-3	TRBJ2-3	CASSPRGSRDTQYF
17	TRBV5-1	TRBJ2-1	CASSLTGTSGGAGEQFF
13	TRBV9	TRBJ1-1	CASSVGRGTEAFF
16	TRBV24-1	TRBJ2-1	CATSDRTPGRNNEQFF
17	TRBV5-1	TRBJ2-2	CASSTYPSDRRLAELFF
15	TRBV10-3	TRBJ2-1	CAISPTSGGNNEQFF
12	TRBV5-6	TRBJ2-2	CASSLLAGELFF
15	TRBV14	TRBJ1-4	CASSQGVGVEEKLFF
13	TRBV20-1	TRBJ1-5	CSATRTKWQPQHF
17	TRBV7-2	TRBJ2-2	CASTPLGRALFTGELFF
15	TRBV29-1	TRBJ2-7	CSVSTGGMGAYEQYF
13	TRBV3-1	TRBJ1-1	CASSQDPRTEAFF
18	TRBV11-1	TRBJ2-2	CASSPRTKDRRNTGELFF
16	TRBV5-5	TRBJ2-2	CASSPRNSANTGELFF
15	TRBV10-3	TRBJ2-7	CAISESGQVAYEQYF
16	TRBV20-1	TRBJ2-3	CSATPGLAGEADTQYF
15	TRBV27	TRBJ2-7	CASCLSRPSSYEQYF
12	TRBV7-9	TRBJ1-1	CASSLSYTEAFF
14	TRBV29-1	TRBJ2-7	CSVDGAGGPYEQYF
13	TRBV15	TRBJ2-7	CATSRGTGIEQYF
15	TRBV7-2	TRBJ2-3	CASSLGGQVTDTQYF
13	TRBV11-2	TRBJ2-5	CATGSDRQETQYF
16	TRBV12-3/TRBV12-4	TRBJ2-1	CASSPARRLSYNEQFF
15	TRBV5-4	TRBJ2-2	CASSRRTRGTGELFF
16	TRBV6-2/TRBV6-3	TRBJ1-1	CASLGRTGRGNTEAFF
17	TRBV20-1	TRBJ2-3	CSAPNPKLAGGLDTQYF